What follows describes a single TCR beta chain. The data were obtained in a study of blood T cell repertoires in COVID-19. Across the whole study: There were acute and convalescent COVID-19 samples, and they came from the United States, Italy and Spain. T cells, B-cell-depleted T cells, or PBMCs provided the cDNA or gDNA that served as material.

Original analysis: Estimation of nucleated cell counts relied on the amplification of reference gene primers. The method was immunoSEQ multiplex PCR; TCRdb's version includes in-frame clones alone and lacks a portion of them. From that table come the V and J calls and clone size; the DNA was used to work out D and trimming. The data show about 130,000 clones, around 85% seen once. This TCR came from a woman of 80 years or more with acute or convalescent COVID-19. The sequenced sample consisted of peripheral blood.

This chain's CDR3 is CASSQIQGRAEQFF. CDR3 sequence (DNA): TGTGCCAGCAGCCAGATACAGGGTCGTGCTGAGCAGTTCTTC. The chain is built from TRBV3-1 (or the pseudogene TRBV3-2) and TRBJ2-1, with D perhaps TRBD1 (6 bases). The CDR3 runs to 14 residues. CDR1 is LGHDT and CDR2 is YNNKEL in the germline V gene (reference sequence). Trimming left V 3 bases short and J 9 bases short, with 15 bases between.